A single sample gave rise to the 24 T cell receptor beta chains below, sequenced in a study of OX40 agonist ivuxolimab in advanced cancers. Some clones are missing from TCRdb's copy, which holds only in-frame ones; the method was immunoSEQ multiplex PCR. The table has 55,000 to 90,000 clones, 75% to 90% seen once. Sequences were derived from CD4+ or CD8+ T cells sorted from blood, sampled in a trial of the OX40 agonist ivuxolimab. The receptors shown here come from an adult with an advanced solid tumor such as melanoma, head and neck, liver or kidney cancer.

The rearrangement links TRBV6-5 to TRBJ1-2; possibly TRBD1 for D (5 bases). The CDR3 is made up of 14 amino acids. Trimming stripped 6 bases from V and 4 bases from J, with 15 bases between. Germline CDR1 and CDR2: MNHEY and SVGAGI. Written as DNA, the CDR3 is TGTGCCAGCAGACTAACGGTGGGGGGCTATGGCTACACCTTC. This sequence encodes CASRLTVGGYGYTF.

This chain links TRBV7-2 with TRBJ2-3; maybe TRBD2 (6 bases). Trimming removed 3 bases at V and 1 base at J, with 8 bases between. Germline CDR1 SGHTA, CDR2 FQGNSA. The CDR3 runs to 14 residues. Here the CDR3 DNA reads TGTGCCAGCAGCTTGGGACTTGGCACAGATACGCAGTATTTT. Protein sequence: CASSLGLGTDTQYF.

The chain links TRBV28 to TRBJ2-2; TRBD1 aligns across 7 bases. Losses at the gene ends were 5 bases for V and 4 bases for J; bases not matched to a gene: 4. The CDR3 is 14 amino acids. Germline lookup yields CDR1 MDHEN and CDR2 SYDVKM. The CDR3 sequence: CASSRAGGTGELFF. As DNA, the CDR3 is TGTGCCAGCAGTAGAGCAGGGGGCACCGGGGAGCTGTTTTTT. Supplemented by reference TRBV28 and TRBJ2-2, the full variable domain reads DVKVTQSSRYLVKRTGEKVFLECVQDMDHENMFWYRQDPGLGLRLIYFSYDVKMKEKGDIPEGYSVSREKKERFSLILESASTNQTSMYLCASSRAGGTGELFFGEGSRLTVL.

The gene calls are TRBV10-1 and TRBJ2-3; 9 positions agree with TRBD1. After removal of 0 bases from V and 3 bases from J, the junction contained 10 bases not matched to a gene. There are 18 residues in the CDR3. Germline V lookup: CDR1 WNHNN, CDR2 SYGVQD (reference sequence). CDR3 in amino acids: CASSESKAGDRVTDTQYF. The CDR3 nucleotides are TGCGCCAGCAGTGAGTCGAAGGCCGGGGACAGGGTAACAGATACGCAGTATTTT.

The chain combines TRBV5-1 with TRBJ1-1; 8 bases match TRBD1. Per germline, CDR1 SGHRS and CDR2 YFSETQ. V gave up 2 bases and J gave up 1 base; unmatched junction bases: 4. The CDR3 spans 15 residues. In DNA, the CDR3 is TGCGCCAGCAGCTTCGACGGACAGGGGAACACTGAAGCTTTCTTT. It encodes CASSFDGQGNTEAFF.

J is TRBJ1-2 and V is TRBV5-4; D call uncertain. This CDR3 contains 16 residues. Looked up from germline, CDR1 is SGHNT and CDR2 is YYREEE (reference sequence). V lost 4 bases to trimming and J lost 4 bases, with 20 bases between them. DNA of the CDR3: TGTGCCAGCAGCCACCAGACCAAACCCGCCATCTATGGCTACACCTTC. Its protein is CASSHQTKPAIYGYTF.

The chain uses TRBV11-1 and TRBJ1-5; no clear D gene. Germline V CDR1 and CDR2: SGHAT, FQDESV (reference sequence). The CDR3 covers 13 residues. Trimming removed 6 bases from V and 2 bases from J, with 8 bases in between. The DNA of the CDR3 is TGTGCCAGCAGTTCCTCGGGCAATCAGCCCCAGCATTTT. It translates to CASSSSGNQPQHF.

The rearrangement links TRBV5-1 to TRBJ1-6; the match to TRBD1 covers 8 bases. The CDR3 length is 14 residues. The V gene's germline CDR1 is SGHRS and CDR2 YFSETQ. Unmatched junction bases numbered 4, after V lost 4 bases and J lost 7 bases. The CDR3 bases are TGCGCCAGCAGCATGGACAGGGTAAATTCACCCCTCCACTTT. Its translation is CASSMDRVNSPLHF.

In this sample, this clone turned up a few times. The chain combines TRBV19 with TRBJ2-7; 9 bases line up with TRBD1. The CDR3 runs to 15 residues. After removal of 6 bases from V and 2 bases from J, the junction contained 8 bases not matched to a gene. CDR1 is LNHDA, CDR2 SQIVND, per germline (reference sequence). This CDR3 reads CASSLAGDRAYEQYF. CDR3 DNA: TGTGCCAGTAGCCTTGCTGGGGACAGGGCCTACGAGCAGTACTTC.

To note about this clone: The identical CDR3 is also encoded by other nucleotide sequences in the sample. The chain employs TRBV10-3 and TRBJ1-5; D gene unclear. V lost 3 bases and J lost 1, with 1 base in between. This CDR3 spans 12 amino acids. Germline CDR1 is ENHRY and CDR2 is SYGVKD. This chain's CDR3 is CAISDSNQPQHF. CDR3 DNA: TGTGCCATCAGTGACAGCAATCAGCCCCAGCATTTT.

The chain couples TRBV19 to TRBJ1-1; 8 nucleotides agree with TRBD1. The CDR3 loop spans 17 amino acids. V lost 5 bases to trimming and J lost 0 bases; unmatched junction nucleotides: 11. Germline V gene lookup returns CDR1 LNHDA and CDR2 SQIVND (reference sequence). The CDR3 DNA is TGTGCCAGTAGTCCAAGAGATCCAGGGGGCATGAACACTGAAGCTTTCTTT. Residues: CASSPRDPGGMNTEAFF.

This chain joins TRBV9 and TRBJ2-3; TRBD2 is a possible D gene (6 bases). Deletions cut 3 bases from V and 1 base from J, with 21 bases between. The CDR3 consists of 18 residues. Germline CDR1 is SGDLS and CDR2 is YYNGEE. CDR3 sequence reads: CASSARGASGFRTDTQYF. In DNA form, the CDR3 reads TGTGCCAGCAGCGCCCGTGGGGCGAGCGGGTTCCGCACAGATACGCAGTATTTT.

This chain uses TRBV6-1 with TRBJ1-6; D might be TRBD1 (6 bases). Looked up from germline, CDR1 is MNHNS and CDR2 is SASEGT. This CDR3 is 14 amino acids long. The germline V and J ends were trimmed by 6 bases and 10 bases, with 16 bases remaining between them. The CDR3 sequence: CASSYNRENSPLHF. CDR3 sequence (DNA): TGTGCCAGCAGCTACAACAGGGAGAACTCACCCCTCCACTTT.

The chain links TRBV15 to TRBJ1-1, with TRBD1 matching over 9 bases. The CDR3 is 16 residues long. The V segment lost 2 bases and the J segment 1 base; nucleotides outside the gene matches: 5. CDR1 and CDR2 from the germline V gene are LNHNV and YYDKDF (reference sequence). This CDR3 reads CATSRYRGQGNTEAFF. The CDR3 nucleotides are TGTGCCACCAGCAGATACAGGGGGCAGGGGAACACTGAAGCTTTCTTT.

J is TRBJ1-6 and V is TRBV4-1; the D is unclear. The CDR3 sequence is 15 residues long. The V end was cut by 3 bases, the J end by 5 bases, with 11 bases between. Per germline, CDR1 MGHRA and CDR2 YSYEKL. The CDR3, as DNA: TGCGCCAGCAGCCAGGCGGGAACTAATAATTCACCCCTCCACTTT. Its protein is CASSQAGTNNSPLHF.

The chain has TRBV5-1 and TRBJ2-3; TRBD1 might be the D (5 bases). The CDR3 length is 14 residues. Germline V gene data show CDR1 as SGHRS and CDR2 as YFSETQ. The V end was cut by 4 bases, the J end by 5 bases, with 14 bases between. The CDR3 loop is CASSTGPTGDTQYF. For the CDR3, the DNA is TGCGCCAGCAGCACCGGACCTACAGGAGATACGCAGTATTTT.

The rearrangement links TRBV7-9 to TRBJ2-1; perhaps TRBD2 as D (6 bases). Trimming cost V 7 bases and J 5 bases, with 18 bases left between them. Germline lookup yields CDR1 SEHNR and CDR2 FQNEAQ (reference sequence). The CDR3 is made up of 15 amino acids. CDR3 coding DNA: TGTGCCAGCACCCAACGCGGTAGCGGCCACAATGAGCAGTTCTTC. It translates to CASTQRGSGHNEQFF.

The rearrangement links TRBV9 to TRBJ2-1; 7 bases map to TRBD2. The germline gives CDR1 SGDLS, CDR2 YYNGEE. J gave up 8 bases and V 0 bases, and 5 bases lay outside the gene matches. CDR3 length: 14 amino acids. The CDR3: CASSVALARYEQFF. Here the CDR3 DNA reads TGTGCCAGCAGCGTAGCACTAGCGAGGTATGAGCAGTTCTTC.

The V gene is TRBV28, the J gene TRBJ1-5, with 10 bases fitting TRBD1. The CDR3 covers 19 residues. The V gene's germline CDR1 is MDHEN and CDR2 SYDVKM. V gave up 1 base and J gave up 2 bases; unmatched junction bases: 11. The CDR3 region has the DNA TGTGCCAGCAGTTTATTGGGGACAGGGGTAGGCGGTGGCAATCAGCCCCAGCATTTT. Translation gives CASSLLGTGVGGGNQPQHF.

In its sample, this clone was seen a few times. V is TRBV14 and J is TRBJ1-2; no clear D. Per the germline V gene, CDR1 is SGHDN and CDR2 is FVKESK. The V end was cut by 2 bases, the J end by 2 bases, with 3 bases between. The CDR3 has 12 amino acids. CDR3 DNA sequence: TGTGCCAGCAGCCAATACAACTATGGCTACACCTTC. Its protein is CASSQYNYGYTF.

This clone was picked up a small number of times. The J gene is TRBJ2-3, the V gene TRBV5-1; 9 bases line up with TRBD2. J lost 2 bases, V lost 0 bases, and 7 bases had no gene match. The CDR3 sequence is 17 residues long. Germline V lookup: CDR1 SGHRS, CDR2 YFSETQ. The CDR3 here is CASSLGSGGSNTDTQYF. The CDR3 DNA sequence: TGCGCCAGCAGCTTGGGAAGCGGGGGGTCCAACACAGATACGCAGTATTTT.

This chain uses TRBV2 with TRBJ1-4, with no clear D. This CDR3 is built from 15 residues. Germline assignment: CDR1 SNHLY and CDR2 FYNNEI. V shed 3 bases and J shed 1 base, with 9 bases lying between them. The CDR3 spells CASSDQQLTNEKLFF. The CDR3 DNA reads as TGTGCCAGCAGTGACCAGCAGTTAACTAATGAAAAACTGTTTTTT.

Only one count was recorded for this clone. The rearrangement links TRBV19 to TRBJ2-1, with a possible D match to TRBD2 (7 bases). CDR1 and CDR2 from the germline V gene are LNHDA and SQIVND (reference sequence). Trimming took off 5 bases at V and 2 bases at J, with 13 bases between the two ends. The CDR3 is made up of 15 amino acids. The CDR3 sequence: CASSLAGATYNEQFF. The DNA for the CDR3 is TGTGCCAGTAGTTTGGCGGGGGCGACCTACAATGAGCAGTTCTTC. The variable domain in full, with the rest retrieved from reference TRBV19 and TRBJ2-1, is DGGITQSPKYLFRKEGQNVTLSCEQNLNHDAMYWYRQDPGQGLRLIYYSQIVNDFQKGDIAEGYSVSREKKESFPLTVTSAQKNPTAFYLCASSLAGATYNEQFFGPGTRLTVL.

CDR3 amino acids: CASSFPGGGGSSGANVLTF. The CDR3 bases are TGTGCCAGCAGTTTCCCAGGGGGCGGAGGTAGCTCTGGGGCCAACGTCCTGACTTTC. The V gene is TRBV28, the J gene TRBJ2-6, with 8 bases identical to TRBD1. The CDR3 spans 19 residues. Trimming took 3 bases from V and 0 from J; bases not matched to a gene: 10. Germline CDR1 and CDR2: MDHEN and SYDVKM.